Below are 22 T cell receptor beta chains sequenced from a single sample in a study of CD8 T cells in ankylosing spondylitis (dated by TCRdb to about 2017). The library relied on 5' RACE. The sample was run on an Illumina HiSeq 2500. The public reads were quality trimmed at Q25 with fastp and then assembled into clones with MiXCR by TCRdb, keeping productive beta chains. Every CDR3 protein is listed once, alongside the most common genes and DNA of its rows. The sample table shows 300,000 to 400,000 distinct CDR3 sequences, and more than 9% are seen once. Roughly 9.2% of the sample rests with the top ten. The sequenced sample consisted of blood, either unsorted or a sorted T cell fraction (not recorded which). The receptor set was obtained from a female donor with ankylosing spondylitis or in good health (not recorded which).

This clonotype was seen many times. The rearrangement links TRBV10-3 to TRBJ1-1; TRBD1 might be the D (5 bases). Trimming took off 6 bases at V and 1 base at J, with 12 bases between the two ends. CDR1 is ENHRY and CDR2 is SYGVKD in the germline V gene. This CDR3 spans 14 amino acids. CDR3 bases: TGTGCCATCAGCCAGCCCGGACAGAACACTGAAGCTTTCTTT. Protein product: CAISQPGQNTEAFF.

The V call is TRBV18, the J call TRBJ2-4, with TRBD1 identical over 7 bases. Trimming at V came to 0 bases and at J to 7 bases, leaving 6 bases not matched to a gene. From germline, CDR1 is KGHSH and CDR2 LQKENI. This CDR3 is 15 amino acids long. In DNA, the CDR3 is TGTGCCAGCTCACCACCGACAGGGTTGGGTAACATTCAGTACTTC. This sequence encodes CASSPPTGLGNIQYF.

This clonotype was seen repeatedly, ten times or more. The chain employs TRBV5-1 and TRBJ2-5; TRBD1 aligns across 9 bases. Looked up from germline, CDR1 is SGHRS and CDR2 is YFSETQ. The junction had 1 base not matched to a gene; V was cut back by 4 bases and J by 3 bases. CDR3 length equals 13 residues. The CDR3 protein is CASSRQGEETQYF. Written as DNA, the CDR3 is TGCGCCAGCAGCCGACAGGGGGAAGAGACCCAGTACTTC.

This clonotype was observed many times. This chain uses TRBV5-1 with TRBJ2-2; 11 bases are a match to TRBD2. Germline-derived CDR1 and CDR2 are SGHRS and YFSETQ. This CDR3 comprises 20 residues. J was trimmed by 6 bases and V by 0 bases; bases with no gene match: 16. The CDR3 DNA is TGCGCCAGCAGCTTGGACGGACCCATTCGGACTAGCGGGTTGTCCGGGGAGCTGTTTTTT. Protein sequence: CASSLDGPIRTSGLSGELFF.

This clonotype appeared many times. The genes are TRBV20-1 and TRBJ1-1, with 7 bases matching TRBD1. This CDR3 is 12 amino acids long. V dropped 2 bases and J dropped 11; count of bases not matched to a gene: 8. CDR1 is DFQATT and CDR2 is SNEGSKA in the germline V gene (reference sequence). This CDR3 reads CSARRSTGIAFF. Here the CDR3 DNA reads TGCAGTGCTAGACGGTCGACAGGGATTGCTTTCTTT.

The chain uses TRBV7-2 and TRBJ2-2; TRBD1 aligns across 8 bases. The germline V gene has CDR1 SGHTA and CDR2 FQGNSA. V trimming: 2 bases; J trimming: 6 bases; junction bases outside the gene matches: 2. The CDR3 has 14 amino acids. Here the CDR3 DNA reads TGTGCCAGCAGCTTACAGGGGGCGGCCGGGGAGCTGTTTTTT. Amino acids: CASSLQGAAGELFF.

This clonotype has ten or more counts. This chain joins TRBV12-3 or TRBV12-4 and TRBJ1-1, with no clear D. Trimming cost V 4 bases and J 5 bases, with 11 bases left between them. The CDR3 length is 13 residues. Here the CDR3 DNA reads TGTGCCAGCAGTTCCTTGGTTCGGACTGAAGCTTTCTTT. It yields the protein CASSSLVRTEAFF.

This clonotype was recorded many times. The V call is TRBV6-1, the J call TRBJ1-5, with D uncertain. Trimming removed 10 bases from V and 5 bases from J, with 21 bases in between. There are 15 residues in the CDR3. Germline V gives CDR1 MNHNS, CDR2 SASEGT. As DNA, the CDR3 is TGTGCCACCCAGCGGGTGTTTAGCCCAGATCAGCCCCAGCATTTT. Translated: CATQRVFSPDQPQHF.

This clonotype was seen many times. J is TRBJ1-5 and V is TRBV20-1; D unclear. From germline, CDR1 is DFQATT and CDR2 SNEGSKA (reference sequence). V shed 3 bases and J shed 4 bases, with 4 bases lying between them. The CDR3 totals 11 residues. The DNA for the CDR3 is TGCAGTGCTAGCCCGAATCAGCCCCAGCATTTT. It codes for CSASPNQPQHF.

This clonotype was counted at least ten times. The chain carries TRBV20-1 and TRBJ1-1; D call uncertain. V dropped 0 bases and J dropped 0 bases, with 8 bases sitting between them. CDR1 is DFQATT, CDR2 SNEGSKA, per germline (reference sequence). This CDR3 spans 14 amino acids. Here the CDR3 DNA reads TGCAGTGCTAGAGATAAGTTTATGAACACTGAAGCTTTCTTT. Its protein product is CSARDKFMNTEAFF.

In the case of this clonotype: The junction shows a germline mismatch at one end, possibly a read error. The chain uses TRBV20-1 and TRBJ2-1; 14 bases match TRBD2. CDR1 and CDR2 (germline): DFQATT, SNEGSKA (reference sequence). The CDR3 totals 18 residues. Written as DNA, the CDR3 is TGCTGTGCTAGAGATCACGCGGGGACTAGCGGGAGACTAGGTGAGCAGTTCTTC. Translated, it gives CCARDHAGTSGRLGEQFF.

In this sample, this clonotype turned up many times. The rearrangement uses TRBV15 and TRBJ2-1; 9 nucleotides agree with TRBD1. Germline CDR1 reads LNHNV; CDR2 reads YYDKDF (reference sequence). The CDR3 runs to 15 residues. V was clipped by 7 bases and J by 9 bases; unmatched bases: 13. The CDR3 spells CATISMTGGRGEQFF. CDR3 DNA sequence: TGTGCCACCATCTCTATGACAGGGGGTCGGGGTGAGCAGTTCTTC.

Only a few counts were recorded for this clonotype. The chain is built from TRBV3-1 and TRBJ2-7; D ambiguous. The CDR3 extends over 12 amino acids. Trimming left V 1 base short and J 7 bases short, with 8 bases between. Germline lookup yields CDR1 LGHDT and CDR2 YNNKEL (reference sequence). The CDR3 here is CASSQGSREQYF. The CDR3 region has the DNA TGTGCCAGCAGCCAAGGATCTCGGGAGCAGTACTTC.

This clonotype has just one count. The chain is built from TRBV29-1 and TRBJ1-1; TRBD1 matches 7 bases. Trimming removed 7 bases from V and 2 bases from J; junction bases left unmatched: 7. The CDR3 length is 13 residues. Germline values: CDR1 SQVTM, CDR2 ANQGSEA. CDR3 in DNA: TGCAGCGCCCTACAGGGGACTAACACTGAAGCTTTCTTT. Its protein product is CSALQGTNTEAFF.

This clonotype was seen at least ten times. The V gene is TRBV6-5, the J gene TRBJ2-7; 8 bases fit TRBD2. This CDR3 has 13 residues. Germline V gene data show CDR1 as MNHEY and CDR2 as SVGAGI. V lost 5 bases, J lost 6 bases, and 6 bases stayed unmatched. CDR3 DNA: TGTGCCAGCAGTAACGGACTAGCAAGCGAGCAGTACTTC. It encodes CASSNGLASEQYF.

This clonotype was seen a single time. A much bigger clone sits one base away, suggesting this may be a read error. J is TRBJ1-1 and V is TRBV7-9; no clear D gene. Germline loops: CDR1 SEHNR, CDR2 FQNEAQ (reference sequence). The V gene lost 1 base and the J gene lost 8 bases, with 14 bases spanning the gap. The CDR3 sequence is 14 residues long. The CDR3 coding sequence is TGTGCCAGCAGCTTAGAACTGGGAAGCACCGAAGCTTTCTTT. The encoded protein is CASSLELGSTEAFF.

This clonotype has a count of ten or more. The V call is TRBV20-1, the J call TRBJ2-7, with 7 bases fitting TRBD1. CDR1 is DFQATT, CDR2 SNEGSKA, per germline (reference sequence). V dropped 6 bases and J dropped 3; count of bases not matched to a gene: 14. This CDR3 is 15 amino acids long. The chain's CDR3 is CSAHPTRDSYYEQYF. The CDR3, as DNA: TGCAGTGCGCACCCCACCCGGGACAGTTACTACGAGCAGTACTTC.

The rearrangement uses TRBV6-5 and TRBJ1-2; D not resolved. Trimming cost V 9 bases and J 6 bases, with 5 bases left between them. This CDR3 region has 9 residues. CDR1 and CDR2 (germline): MNHEY, SVGAGI. The CDR3: CASRHGYTF. The CDR3 DNA reads TGTGCCAGTCGGCATGGCTACACCTTC.

J is TRBJ2-7 and V is TRBV10-3; weak D call: TRBD2 (6 bases). Looked up from germline, CDR1 is ENHRY and CDR2 is SYGVKD. The V end lost 2 bases, the J end lost 9 bases, and 17 bases lay between the germline ends. The CDR3 runs to 14 residues. CDR3 coding DNA: TGTGCCATCAGTGAGGAACCGGGAGCGCGGGGGCAGTACTTC. This encodes CAISEEPGARGQYF.

The table lists this clonotype with a few counts. For the CDR3, the DNA is TGTGCCAGTAGTGAAGGACAAGCAGGGGAGCAGTACTTC. Its translation: CASSEGQAGEQYF. The chain couples TRBV19 to TRBJ2-7, with a weak D call TRBD1 (5 bases). CDR1 and CDR2 (germline): LNHDA, SQIVND (reference sequence). Between the trimmed V and J ends, which lost 5 bases and 7 bases, there was a span of 15 bases. The length of the CDR3 is 13 residues.

This clonotype was recorded a few times. V gene TRBV20-1 combines with J gene TRBJ1-4; no clear D gene. There are 14 residues in the CDR3. The V and J ends lost 0 bases and 11 bases respectively, with 16 bases between them. Germline CDR1 is DFQATT and CDR2 is SNEGSKA (reference sequence). CDR3 in amino acids: CSARDTAGVRKLFF. The CDR3 DNA reads TGCAGTGCTAGAGATACGGCAGGCGTCAGGAAACTGTTTTTT.

Many counts were recorded for this clonotype. This chain connects TRBV18 to TRBJ2-7, with 9 bases fitting TRBD1. Trimming cost V 6 bases and J 5 bases; bases outside gene matches: 8. Germline V gene sequence: CDR1 KGHSH, CDR2 LQKENI. This CDR3 has 14 amino acids. CDR3 region: CASSTGTGLHEQYF. The DNA of the CDR3 is TGTGCCAGCTCTACCGGGACAGGGCTACACGAGCAGTACTTC. Complete variable domain (other parts from reference TRBV18 and TRBJ2-7): NAGVMQNPRHLVRRRGQEARLRCSPMKGHSHVYWYRQLPEEGLKFMVYLQKENIIDESGMPKERFSAEFPKEGPSILRIQQVVRGDSAAYFCASSTGTGLHEQYFGPGTRLTVT.